The clone carrying this T cell receptor (beta chain) came up a few times. What it binds is not known. Trimming took 3 bases from V and 8 from J, leaving 7 bases between them. The CDR3 is 12 residues long. The germline V gene has CDR1 KGHSH and CDR2 LQKENI. The data were taken from a study of radiotherapy plus CTLA-4 blockade in lung cancer. Study-level background: Disease control reached around 30%, with objective responses in approximately 17%. General observations from the study: The best predictor of response was reported to be early blood T cell clone dynamics, with interferon-beta.

Sequenced by immunoSEQ multiplex PCR; TCRdb stores in-frame clones only, minus some. Of 35,000 to 55,000 clones listed, over 60% were seen once; the top ten hold roughly 2.6%. V gene TRBV18 combines with J gene TRBJ2-2; a weak D match, TRBD1 (5 bases). The sequencing here drew on peripheral blood, taken from a patient treated with radiotherapy plus ipilimumab. The TCR was taken from a human donor with non-small cell lung cancer whose response to radiotherapy plus ipilimumab could not be evaluated. CDR3 DNA: TGTGCCAGCTCACCGCGGACAGGGGAGCTGTTTTTT. Protein sequence: CASSPRTGELFF.